These T cell receptor beta chains were read from a single sample in a study of response to subunit inactivated influenza vaccine. TCRdb passed the RT-PCR reads through MiXCR, listing each CDR3 protein once. Here the sample spans 550,000 to 600,000 distinct CDR3 sequences, about 11% being singletons. The sample was PBMCs from blood, taken on the day of vaccination. These receptors all come from a man aged 50-59 years who received an inactivated influenza vaccine. CDR3s include the opening cysteine and the closing phenylalanine or tryptophan. Fields, in order: clone size, V gene, D gene, J gene, CDR3 protein, CDR3 DNA. A D gene is named only where the DNA matches it firmly. Size values are once, few and many counts, or a class for expanded clones, and some rows have none.

clone_size: many; v_call: TRBV5-1; d_call: .; j_call: TRBJ2-3; cdr3_aa: CASSLASVMDTQYF; cdr3_nt: TGCGCCAGCAGCTTGGCCTCCGTCATGGATACGCAGTATTTT
clone_size: .; v_call: TRBV7-8; d_call: .; j_call: TRBJ2-3; cdr3_aa: CASSLEWGTDTQYF; cdr3_nt: TGTGCCAGCAGCTTAGAATGGGGCACAGATACGCAGTATTTT
clone_size: .; v_call: TRBV18; d_call: TRBD2; j_call: TRBJ2-2; cdr3_aa: CASSRGLAGVTGELFF; cdr3_nt: TGTGCCAGCTCACGCGGACTAGCGGGAGTCACCGGGGAGCTGTTTTTT
clone_size: .; v_call: TRBV12-3/TRBV12-4; d_call: .; j_call: TRBJ2-2; cdr3_aa: CASSPRTTNTGELFF; cdr3_nt: TGTGCCAGCAGTCCGCGGACTACGAACACCGGGGAGCTGTTTTTT
clone_size: .; v_call: TRBV15; d_call: .; j_call: TRBJ2-7; cdr3_aa: CATSRASQSTTYEQYF; cdr3_nt: TGTGCCACCAGCAGAGCTTCACAGTCTACTACCTACGAGCAGTACTTC
clone_size: many; v_call: TRBV7-2; d_call: .; j_call: TRBJ1-6; cdr3_aa: CASSLEYYNSPLHF; cdr3_nt: TGTGCCAGCAGCTTAGAATACTATAATTCACCCCTCCACTTT
clone_size: few; v_call: TRBV7-2; d_call: TRBD1; j_call: TRBJ1-2; cdr3_aa: CASRGQVSYGYTF; cdr3_nt: TGTGCCAGCAGGGGACAGGTTTCATATGGCTACACCTTC
clone_size: .; v_call: TRBV12-3/TRBV12-4; d_call: .; j_call: TRBJ1-3; cdr3_aa: CASSLADRSGNTIYF; cdr3_nt: TGTGCCAGCAGTTTAGCCGATCGGTCCGGAAACACCATATATTTT
clone_size: .; v_call: TRBV27; d_call: TRBD2; j_call: TRBJ2-4; cdr3_aa: CASSPIAGANIQYF; cdr3_nt: TGTGCCAGCAGTCCGATAGCGGGAGCAAACATTCAGTACTTC
clone_size: many; v_call: TRBV29-1; d_call: .; j_call: TRBJ2-2; cdr3_aa: CSVAFRGGELFF; cdr3_nt: TGCAGCGTTGCGTTCCGGGGCGGGGAGCTGTTTTTT
clone_size: few; v_call: TRBV7-2; d_call: .; j_call: TRBJ2-5; cdr3_aa: CASSLTATVYQETQYF; cdr3_nt: TGTGCCAGCAGCCTTACCGCGACCGTGTACCAAGAGACCCAGTACTTC
clone_size: few; v_call: TRBV6-1; d_call: .; j_call: TRBJ1-4; cdr3_aa: CASSRYWGKANEKLFF; cdr3_nt: TGTGCCAGCAGCCGATACTGGGGGAAGGCTAATGAAAAACTGTTTTTT
clone_size: .; v_call: TRBV27; d_call: TRBD1; j_call: TRBJ2-7; cdr3_aa: CASSLSSPGQGYEQYF; cdr3_nt: TGTGCCAGCAGTTTATCGTCTCCGGGACAGGGTTACGAGCAGTACTTC
clone_size: .; v_call: TRBV2; d_call: TRBD1; j_call: TRBJ2-7; cdr3_aa: CASRRDSTLSSYEQYF; cdr3_nt: TGTGCCAGCAGGAGGGACAGTACTCTGAGCTCCTACGAGCAGTACTTC
clone_size: many; v_call: TRBV27; d_call: TRBD2; j_call: TRBJ2-3; cdr3_aa: CASRSGGAGTDTQYF; cdr3_nt: TGTGCCAGCAGAAGCGGGGGGGCAGGCACAGATACGCAGTATTTT
clone_size: .; v_call: TRBV20-1; d_call: .; j_call: TRBJ2-5; cdr3_aa: CSARDFETQYF; cdr3_nt: TGCAGTGCTAGAGATTTTGAGACCCAGTACTTC
clone_size: many; v_call: TRBV5-1; d_call: .; j_call: TRBJ2-7; cdr3_aa: CASSLDRPGYEQYF; cdr3_nt: TGCGCCAGCAGCTTGGATCGACCAGGCTACGAGCAGTACTTC
clone_size: few; v_call: TRBV5-1; d_call: TRBD2; j_call: TRBJ2-7; cdr3_aa: CASSPGRSSGLAGVLTYEQYF; cdr3_nt: TGCGCCAGCAGCCCCGGACGGAGCTCGGGACTAGCGGGGGTACTTACCTACGAGCAGTACTTC
clone_size: .; v_call: TRBV12-3/TRBV12-4; d_call: .; j_call: TRBJ1-5; cdr3_aa: CASRKREITDTQHF; cdr3_nt: TGTGCCAGCAGGAAGCGGGAGATCACAGATACGCAGCATTTT
clone_size: few; v_call: TRBV7-2; d_call: TRBD2; j_call: TRBJ2-7; cdr3_aa: CASSFSGNSYEQYF; cdr3_nt: TGTGCCAGCAGCTTTAGCGGGAATAGTTACGAGCAGTACTTC
clone_size: .; v_call: TRBV10-3; d_call: .; j_call: TRBJ2-4; cdr3_aa: CAIIDSIAKNIQYF; cdr3_nt: TGTGCCATCATTGATAGTATAGCCAAAAACATTCAGTACTTC
clone_size: few; v_call: TRBV27; d_call: TRBD2; j_call: TRBJ2-7; cdr3_aa: CASRRRAGTSGSYEQYF; cdr3_nt: TGTGCCAGCAGGCGCCGCGCGGGGACTAGCGGTTCCTACGAGCAGTACTTC
clone_size: .; v_call: TRBV7-9; d_call: .; j_call: TRBJ2-1; cdr3_aa: CASSLNRPSGNEQFF; cdr3_nt: TGTGCCAGCAGCTTAAACCGGCCCTCCGGGAATGAGCAGTTCTTC
clone_size: many; v_call: TRBV7-3; d_call: TRBD1; j_call: TRBJ2-2; cdr3_aa: CASSTYRGTGELFF; cdr3_nt: TGTGCCAGCAGCACTTACAGGGGCACCGGGGAGCTGTTTTTT
clone_size: .; v_call: TRBV5-5; d_call: .; j_call: TRBJ1-2; cdr3_aa: CASSLFQINYGYTF; cdr3_nt: TGTGCCAGCAGCTTGTTCCAGATAAACTATGGCTACACCTTC
clone_size: .; v_call: TRBV6-2/TRBV6-3; d_call: .; j_call: TRBJ1-1; cdr3_aa: CASSYTGTEAFF; cdr3_nt: TGTGCCAGCAGTTATACGGGGACTGAAGCTTTCTTT
clone_size: few; v_call: TRBV7-8; d_call: .; j_call: TRBJ2-7; cdr3_aa: CASSLGRSNYEQYF; cdr3_nt: TGTGCCAGCAGCTTAGGGCGGAGCAACTACGAGCAGTACTTC
clone_size: few; v_call: TRBV20-1; d_call: TRBD2; j_call: TRBJ2-3; cdr3_aa: CSASGRDTDTQYF; cdr3_nt: TGCAGTGCTAGCGGGAGGGATACAGATACGCAGTATTTT
clone_size: .; v_call: TRBV11-2; d_call: .; j_call: TRBJ2-1; cdr3_aa: CASSSSPLNEQFF; cdr3_nt: TGTGCCAGCAGCTCCAGTCCTCTCAATGAGCAGTTCTTC
clone_size: .; v_call: TRBV12-3/TRBV12-4; d_call: .; j_call: TRBJ1-5; cdr3_aa: CASSLSFDQPQHF; cdr3_nt: TGTGCCAGCAGTTTGTCTTTCGATCAGCCCCAGCATTTT
clone_size: many; v_call: TRBV5-6; d_call: TRBD1; j_call: TRBJ2-4; cdr3_aa: CASSLKWGQGVNIQYF; cdr3_nt: TGTGCCAGCAGCTTGAAGTGGGGACAGGGCGTAAACATTCAGTACTTC
clone_size: many; v_call: TRBV5-1; d_call: .; j_call: TRBJ2-7; cdr3_aa: CASSLGLPGTYEQYF; cdr3_nt: TGCGCCAGCAGCTTGGGGCTCCCGGGGACCTACGAGCAGTACTTC
clone_size: many; v_call: TRBV4-1; d_call: TRBD2; j_call: TRBJ2-1; cdr3_aa: CASSQFSAGGQDEQFF; cdr3_nt: TGCGCCAGCAGCCAATTCTCGGCGGGAGGGCAGGATGAGCAGTTCTTC
clone_size: few; v_call: TRBV12-3/TRBV12-4; d_call: .; j_call: TRBJ1-1; cdr3_aa: CASSLFGATEAFF; cdr3_nt: TGTGCCAGCAGTTTATTTGGGGCCACTGAAGCTTTCTTT
clone_size: few; v_call: TRBV10-3; d_call: .; j_call: TRBJ1-1; cdr3_aa: CAIRPDSNTEAFF; cdr3_nt: TGTGCCATCAGGCCGGACAGTAACACTGAAGCTTTCTTT
clone_size: few; v_call: TRBV11-2; d_call: TRBD2; j_call: TRBJ2-7; cdr3_aa: CASSQPGLAGGSLYEQYF; cdr3_nt: TGTGCCAGCAGCCAACCAGGACTAGCGGGGGGGTCTTTGTACGAGCAGTACTTC
clone_size: .; v_call: TRBV25-1; d_call: TRBD1; j_call: TRBJ2-3; cdr3_aa: CASSDQNRGRAGDTQYF; cdr3_nt: TGTGCCAGCAGTGATCAGAACAGGGGTCGAGCTGGGGATACGCAGTATTTT
clone_size: few; v_call: TRBV4-2; d_call: TRBD2; j_call: TRBJ2-1; cdr3_aa: CASSQEAIRRTSLSEQFF; cdr3_nt: TGTGCCAGCAGCCAAGAAGCGATCCGAAGGACTAGCCTAAGTGAGCAGTTCTTC
clone_size: .; v_call: TRBV9; d_call: .; j_call: TRBJ2-7; cdr3_aa: CASSVDQGPWGEQYF; cdr3_nt: TGTGCCAGCAGCGTAGATCAGGGGCCCTGGGGCGAGCAGTACTTC
clone_size: many; v_call: TRBV29-1; d_call: .; j_call: TRBJ2-1; cdr3_aa: CSVRTGLEPFF; cdr3_nt: TGCAGCGTTCGGACCGGTCTTGAACCTTTCTTC
clone_size: many; v_call: TRBV12-3/TRBV12-4; d_call: .; j_call: TRBJ1-5; cdr3_aa: CASNTGGAGPNQPQHF; cdr3_nt: TGTGCCAGCAACACCGGGGGCGCGGGGCCCAATCAGCCCCAGCATTTT
clone_size: .; v_call: TRBV7-2; d_call: .; j_call: TRBJ2-7; cdr3_aa: CAVGVPYEQYF; cdr3_nt: TGTGCCGTGGGGGTGCCCTACGAGCAGTACTTC
clone_size: few; v_call: TRBV12-3/TRBV12-4; d_call: .; j_call: TRBJ1-4; cdr3_aa: CASKLRVARGEKLFF; cdr3_nt: TGTGCCAGCAAACTACGGGTAGCCCGGGGTGAAAAACTGTTTTTT
clone_size: .; v_call: TRBV4-1; d_call: TRBD2; j_call: TRBJ2-1; cdr3_aa: CASSQGLRGGRYNEQFF; cdr3_nt: TGCGCCAGCAGCCAAGGGCTTCGGGGGGGACGTTACAATGAGCAGTTCTTC
clone_size: few; v_call: TRBV20-1; d_call: TRBD2; j_call: TRBJ2-1; cdr3_aa: CSAREMLAGGGSEQFF; cdr3_nt: TGCAGTGCTAGAGAAATGCTAGCGGGAGGGGGCAGTGAGCAGTTCTTC
clone_size: .; v_call: TRBV12-3/TRBV12-4; d_call: TRBD1; j_call: TRBJ1-1; cdr3_aa: CASSYGQGGRNTEAFF; cdr3_nt: TGTGCCAGCAGTTACGGACAGGGAGGTAGGAACACTGAAGCTTTCTTT
clone_size: .; v_call: TRBV7-2; d_call: TRBD1; j_call: TRBJ1-1; cdr3_aa: CASSRQGGGNTEAFF; cdr3_nt: TGTGCCAGCAGTAGACAGGGGGGAGGGAACACTGAAGCTTTCTTT
clone_size: many; v_call: TRBV20-1; d_call: .; j_call: TRBJ1-5; cdr3_aa: CSARQGSNQPQHF; cdr3_nt: TGCAGTGCTAGACAGGGGAGCAATCAGCCCCAGCATTTT
clone_size: few; v_call: TRBV6-5; d_call: TRBD1; j_call: TRBJ2-3; cdr3_aa: CASSSYQGAGTDTQYF; cdr3_nt: TGTGCCAGCAGTTCTTACCAGGGGGCTGGCACAGATACGCAGTATTTT
clone_size: few; v_call: TRBV12-3/TRBV12-4; d_call: .; j_call: TRBJ1-2; cdr3_aa: CASSLPPGPLTF; cdr3_nt: TGTGCCAGCAGTTTACCTCCCGGCCCTCTCACCTTC
clone_size: few; v_call: TRBV7-9; d_call: .; j_call: TRBJ2-3; cdr3_aa: CASSLELTQYF; cdr3_nt: TGTGCCAGCAGCTTAGAACTTACGCAGTATTTT
clone_size: many; v_call: TRBV20-1; d_call: .; j_call: TRBJ2-1; cdr3_aa: CSATASEQFF; cdr3_nt: TGCAGTGCCACCGCTAGTGAGCAGTTCTTC
clone_size: .; v_call: TRBV4-3; d_call: TRBD1; j_call: TRBJ1-2; cdr3_aa: CASSPRDRGLTNYGYTF; cdr3_nt: TGCGCCAGCAGCCCCCGGGACAGGGGCCTCACCAACTATGGCTACACCTTC
clone_size: .; v_call: TRBV18; d_call: TRBD1; j_call: TRBJ2-7; cdr3_aa: CASSPQDRGYYEQYF; cdr3_nt: TGTGCCAGCTCACCACAAGACAGGGGGTACTACGAGCAGTACTTC
clone_size: .; v_call: TRBV6-5; d_call: TRBD2; j_call: TRBJ2-7; cdr3_aa: CASSSTSGYSYEQYF; cdr3_nt: TGTGCCAGCAGTTCGACTAGCGGATACTCCTACGAGCAGTACTTC
clone_size: .; v_call: TRBV19; d_call: TRBD1; j_call: TRBJ1-2; cdr3_aa: CASSIGTGDGYTF; cdr3_nt: TGTGCCAGTAGTATCGGGACAGGGGATGGCTACACCTTC
clone_size: few; v_call: TRBV30; d_call: .; j_call: TRBJ1-1; cdr3_aa: CAWSGQTNTEAFF; cdr3_nt: TGTGCCTGGAGTGGACAGACGAACACTGAAGCTTTCTTT
clone_size: few; v_call: TRBV6-5; d_call: .; j_call: TRBJ2-3; cdr3_aa: CASNSRIMADTQYF; cdr3_nt: TGTGCCAGCAATTCCCGAATTATGGCAGATACGCAGTATTTT
clone_size: few; v_call: TRBV29-1; d_call: .; j_call: TRBJ1-1; cdr3_aa: CSVDHRVGNAEAFF; cdr3_nt: TGCAGCGTTGATCATCGAGTGGGGAACGCTGAAGCTTTCTTT